This TCR beta chain is drawn from a study of T cell clonality in common variable immunodeficiency. Notes on the study in general: Common variable immunodeficiency TCR beta sequences reportedly had fewer deletions and N-nucleotide insertions. What drives increased CVID clonality needs T cell subpopulation sequencing. CVID subjects showed higher TCRbeta clonality than healthy controls. Shared TCRbeta clones were fewer between CVID subjects than controls.

Method: immunoSEQ multiplex PCR; TCRdb's copy keeps in-frame clones and lacks some. Singletons are absent from the sample, which has about 40,000 clones. Germline lookup yields CDR1 MNHEY and CDR2 SVGEGT. With V trimmed by 4 bases and J by 5 bases, 4 bases remained unmatched. This CDR3 contains 13 residues. This clone occurred many times. Antigen unknown. The read comes to an end 3 residues before the CDR3 does, leaving the germline J gene to fill in the end. The chain is built from TRBV6-2 or TRBV6-3 and TRBJ2-7, with 8 bases that match TRBD1. The clonotype was recovered from a person aged 18 to 75 in good health. The sample comprised peripheral blood mononuclear cells. The CDR3 loop is CASSLGQANEQYF. Incomplete CDR3 DNA: TGTGCCAGCAGTTTGGGACAGGCAAACGAG.